Given below is one T cell receptor (beta chain) in context. Its antigen is unknown. Once sorted, every population was more than 98% pure. The data stem from a study of beta chain features in type 1 diabetes. Study-level results: Shorter TCRB CDR3s, moderately but significantly so, marked every one of the four CD4+ subsets in Type 1 diabetes patients.

CDR3 length: 14 amino acids. CDR1 and CDR2 (germline): SGHTA, FQGNSA. V dropped 2 bases and J dropped 2 bases, with 6 bases sitting between them. The authors reverse transcribed all of the isolated RNA, so sequencing captured expressed TCRB transcripts. Sequenced by immunoSEQ multiplex PCR; TCRdb stores in-frame clones only, minus some. The data show approximately 46,000 clones, with around 40% seen just once and 0.13% held by the top ten. Sequenced input: stem cell memory CD4+ T cells from blood. This receptor was taken from a man under 40 with type 1 diabetes. The chain joins TRBV7-2 to TRBJ2-2; D is ambiguous. DNA of the CDR3: TGTGCCAGCAGCTTAACAGTCAACACCGGGGAGCTGTTTTTT. Its translation: CASSLTVNTGELFF.